The 4 T cell receptor beta chains presented below share a single source sample, sequenced in a study of T cell responses to AZD1222 COVID-19 vaccine. The table came from immunoSEQ multiplex PCR; TCRdb's copy has only in-frame clones and leaves some out. The table records about 110,000 clones, 70% to 90% of them present only once. Here the sequenced sample was peripheral blood, taken 28 days after the second AZD1222 dose. All receptors derive from an adult who received the AZD1222 COVID-19 vaccine.

The chain links TRBV9 to TRBJ2-7, with 9 bases fitting TRBD1. V gave up 2 bases and J gave up 5 bases; unmatched junction bases: 11. This CDR3 is 16 amino acids long. Germline V gives CDR1 SGDLS, CDR2 YYNGEE. The CDR3 sequence: CASSVTTGQGAHEQYF. The CDR3 DNA sequence: TGTGCCAGCAGCGTCACCACGGGACAGGGTGCCCACGAGCAGTACTTC.

Here the CDR3 DNA reads TGTGCCATCAGTGAGTCCGGGTTGAACACCGGGGAGCTGTTTTTT. Amino acids: CAISESGLNTGELFF. The J gene is TRBJ2-2, the V gene TRBV10-3; no definite D call. Germline assignment: CDR1 ENHRY and CDR2 SYGVKD. This CDR3 has 15 amino acids. Deletions cut 0 bases from V and 1 base from J, with 6 bases between.

This clone is medium-sized in the sample. Here the CDR3 DNA reads TGTGCCAGCAGCCAAGACAGGGAACTATGGTGGAACACTGAAGCTTTCTTT. As protein: CASSQDRELWWNTEAFF. The chain employs TRBV7-9 and TRBJ1-1; 7 nucleotides match TRBD1. Per the germline V gene, CDR1 is SEHNR and CDR2 is FQNEAQ (reference sequence). The CDR3 consists of 17 residues. V gave up 5 bases and J gave up 1 base; unmatched junction bases: 13.

This clone was observed a single time. The genes are TRBV12-3 or TRBV12-4 and TRBJ2-3, with unresolved D. There are 13 residues in the CDR3. Deletions cut 5 bases from V and 1 base from J, with 7 bases between. The DNA for the CDR3 is TGTGCCAGCAGTCCTCCTGGCACAGATACGCAGTATTTT. Encoded protein: CASSPPGTDTQYF.